One and the same sample provided the 14 T cell receptor beta chains below, sequenced in a study of PD-1 blockade in classical Hodgkin lymphoma. Clones were read by immunoSEQ multiplex PCR, and TCRdb kept only the in-frame ones, dropping some. The sample has approximately 41,000 clones; 86% are singletons. Patients all relapsed after autologous stem cell transplantation, and there was variation in brentuximab vedotin exposure. The sequencing here drew on peripheral blood mononuclear cells (PBMCs), taken before the second cycle of nivolumab. Receptors were obtained from a human donor with classical Hodgkin lymphoma.

The chain uses TRBV6-1 and TRBJ2-7; 7 bases map to TRBD2. V shed 8 bases, J shed 3 bases, and the junction held 7 bases outside the gene matches. This CDR3 has 13 amino acids. Per the germline V gene, CDR1 is MNHNS and CDR2 is SASEGT. CDR3 bases: TGTGCCAGCTCTGAGGGACTATACTACGAGCAGTACTTC. Protein: CASSEGLYYEQYF.

V usage is TRBV5-1 and J usage is TRBJ2-3; TRBD2 agrees at 7 bases. This CDR3 is 15 amino acids long. Unmatched junction bases numbered 2, after V lost 0 bases and J lost 1 base. Germline V lookup: CDR1 SGHRS, CDR2 YFSETQ. The CDR3 nucleotides are TGCGCCAGCAGCTTGGGTAGCGGGCGCACAGATACGCAGTATTTT. Translation gives CASSLGSGRTDTQYF.

The chain couples TRBV21-1 to TRBJ1-4; TRBD1, the D gene given by the table, was not confirmed from the DNA. TRBV21-1 is given as a pseudogene. The CDR3 contains 16 residues. DNA for the CDR3: TGTGCCAGCAGCGAAAGACCAGGGGCAACTAATGAAAAACTGTTTTTT. Amino acid sequence: CASSERPGATNEKLFF.

This clone appeared once. The chain joins TRBV4-2 to TRBJ1-1, with a tentative D call TRBD1 (6 bases). The V and J ends lost 0 bases and 5 bases respectively, with 13 bases between them. The CDR3 runs 15 residues. CDR1 LGHNA and CDR2 YNFKEQ come from the germline V gene. The CDR3 bases are TGTGCCAGCAGCCAAGATCCAGGGGTGGGTACTGAAGCTTTCTTT. Protein product: CASSQDPGVGTEAFF.

The chain employs TRBV27 and TRBJ1-1; the match to TRBD1 covers 8 bases. The CDR3 consists of 14 residues. Germline V gives CDR1 MNHEY, CDR2 SMNVEV (reference sequence). V shed 5 bases and J 1 base; nucleotides not matched to a gene: 3. The CDR3: CASSRDRWNTEAFF. DNA for the CDR3: TGTGCCAGCAGTCGGGACAGGTGGAACACTGAAGCTTTCTTT.

This chain uses TRBV6-1 with TRBJ1-1; D is unclear. Germline V gives CDR1 MNHNS, CDR2 SASEGT. The ends were cut back, 0 bases at V and 3 bases at J, with 14 bases in the middle. The CDR3 runs to 16 residues. CDR3 loop: CASSEALQGWYTEAFF. DNA for the CDR3: TGTGCCAGCAGTGAAGCGCTTCAAGGATGGTACACTGAAGCTTTCTTT.

This chain joins TRBV23-1 and TRBJ2-2; TRBD1 or TRBD2 may be the D gene (5 bases each). TRBV23-1 belongs to the ORF category, with a function that is uncertain. With 2 bases removed from V and 1 base from J, the gap between germline ends came to 11 bases. CDR3 size: 16 residues. The CDR3 DNA reads TGCGCCAGCAGTCAACAGGGAGCTCTGAACACCGGGGAGCTGTTTTTT. It is translated as CASSQQGALNTGELFF.

The V call is TRBV9, the J call TRBJ2-1; 15 nucleotides agree with TRBD2. The CDR3 has 18 amino acids. V dropped 0 bases and J dropped 3; count of bases not matched to a gene: 4. CDR1 SGDLS and CDR2 YYNGEE come from the germline V gene. The CDR3 DNA reads TGTGCCAGCAGCGTAGCCTGGACTAGCGGGAGGGGCTACAATGAGCAGTTCTTC. Encoded protein: CASSVAWTSGRGYNEQFF.

The chain combines TRBV14 with TRBJ2-5, with TRBD1 identical over 7 bases. Per germline, CDR1 SGHDN and CDR2 FVKESK. The CDR3 runs 19 residues. V lost 1 base to trimming and J lost 5 bases; unmatched junction nucleotides: 19. CDR3: CASSQVPSRGGVFRETQYF. CDR3 coding DNA: TGTGCCAGCAGCCAAGTCCCGTCAAGAGGGGGCGTCTTTAGGGAGACCCAGTACTTC.

V gene TRBV27 combines with J gene TRBJ2-1, with 10 bases matching TRBD2. CDR1 is MNHEY, CDR2 SMNVEV, per germline (reference sequence). After removal of 7 bases from V and 1 base from J, the junction contained 10 bases not matched to a gene. This CDR3 has 17 residues. CDR3 in amino acids: CASKLAGIIGSYNEQFF. The CDR3 nucleotides read TGTGCCAGCAAACTAGCGGGAATTATCGGGTCCTACAATGAGCAGTTCTTC.

This clone was seen just once. The CDR3 sequence is CASSRQVNTEAFF. The CDR3 region has the DNA TGTGCCAGCAGTAGACAGGTCAACACTGAAGCTTTCTTT. V gene TRBV6-5 combines with J gene TRBJ1-1; D possibly corresponds to TRBD1 (6 bases). Germline V CDR1 and CDR2: MNHEY, SVGAGI. V lost 5 bases to trimming and J lost 2 bases, with 9 bases between them. This CDR3 region has 13 residues.

In nucleotides, the CDR3 is TGTGCCAGCAGCTTAGTGACTACAGCTACCTCCTACAATGAGCAGTTCTTC. It specifies CASSLVTTATSYNEQFF. The J gene is TRBJ2-1, the V gene TRBV7-9, with D possibly being TRBD2 (5 bases). CDR3 size: 17 residues. Trimming stripped 1 base from V and 0 bases from J, with 13 bases between. CDR1 SEHNR and CDR2 FQNEAQ come from the germline V gene (reference sequence).

This chain links TRBV6-1 with TRBJ2-7; no clear D gene. Germline V gives CDR1 MNHNS, CDR2 SASEGT. The germline V and J ends were trimmed by 5 bases and 5 bases, with 1 base remaining between them. CDR3 length equals 9 residues. The CDR3 region is CASSNEQYF. In DNA, the CDR3 is TGTGCCAGCAGTAACGAGCAGTACTTC.

V is TRBV25-1 and J is TRBJ2-1; TRBD1 matches at 11 bases. The germline V gene encodes CDR1 MGHDK and CDR2 SYGVNS. The CDR3 is made up of 17 amino acids. Trimming at V came to 4 bases and at J to 9 bases, leaving 14 bases not matched to a gene. For the CDR3, the DNA is TGTGCCAGCAGTGGGTCACAATGGGACAGGGGGAAAACTGAGCAGTTCTTC. It specifies CASSGSQWDRGKTEQFF.